This T cell receptor (beta chain) was documented in a study of STAT3 mutations in large granular lymphocyte leukemia. Study observations and caveats: After therapy, about 35% of the 18 patients switched clonotypes, all new clones STAT3 wild type. Some patients had persisting codominant clonotypes that could mask small clones. Every T-cell large granular lymphocyte leukemia patient had at least one immunodominant TCR beta clonotype.

With respect to this clone: Its target is unknown.

Profiling relied on immunoSEQ multiplex PCR, and the TCRdb table lists in-frame clones only, not all of them. This sample carries over 30,000 clones, more than 70% of them seen once, and the ten largest clones take about 0.46%. This clonotype was obtained from a human donor with T large granular lymphocyte leukemia. Some clones in this sample may be carry-over from other donors' samples. Material for sequencing was PBMCs.

In DNA, the CDR3 is TGTGCCAGCAGTTTTGTTGGGGCCCAGCATTTT. Protein product: CASSFVGAQHF. The V call is TRBV28, the J call TRBJ1-5; D remains unclear. Trimming stripped 3 bases from V and 11 bases from J, with 8 bases between. The CDR3 runs to 11 residues. Germline lookup yields CDR1 MDHEN and CDR2 SYDVKM.